Below, one T cell receptor (beta chain) is given with its context. A single record per CDR3 protein comes from TCRdb applying MiXCR to the reads. The data show fewer than 15,000 distinct CDR3 sequences, with less than 20% seen just once and 2% held by the top ten. After removal of 5 bases from V and 5 bases from J, the junction contained 4 bases not matched to a gene. CDR3 size: 14 residues. The germline V gene has CDR1 SEHNR and CDR2 FQNEAQ (reference sequence). This entry is derived from a study of liver allograft versus peripheral blood T cells. Across the study: Recipients' peripheral blood T cell receptor repertoires were compared with those in transplanted livers.

The V call is TRBV7-9, the J call TRBJ1-5, with 9 bases matching TRBD1. The sequence derives from a human patient who had a liver transplant. A subset of T cells may come from the graft donor. The CDR3 here is CASSATGGHQPQHF. The CDR3 coding sequence is TGTGCCAGCAGCGCGACAGGGGGGCATCAGCCCCAGCATTTT.